Here is one TCR beta chain with its context. The data were taken from a study of PD-L1 blockade in urothelial cancer. The V gene's germline CDR1 is SGHTA and CDR2 FQGTGA. This CDR3 contains 13 residues. Deletions cut 2 bases from V and 1 base from J, with 5 bases between. The time point: peripheral blood 6 weeks after treatment start. Only in-frame clones appear in the TCRdb table, and some are missing; sequencing was by immunoSEQ multiplex PCR. The sample yields tens of thousands of clones, 79% seen once. This chain joins TRBV7-3 and TRBJ1-1, with D unresolved. This clonotype originated in a man between 70 and 80 years old with urothelial cancer. This material consisted of PBMCs, taken around atezolizumab (anti-PD-L1) treatment. The CDR3 loop is CASSLQENTEAFF. In DNA form, the CDR3 reads TGTGCCAGCAGCTTACAGGAGAACACTGAAGCTTTCTTT.